This record concerns one T cell receptor (beta chain) sequence. This entry comes from a study of OX40 agonist ivuxolimab in advanced cancers. The germline V gene has CDR1 MNHNY and CDR2 SVGAGI (reference sequence). CDR3 size: 13 residues. The V end was cut by 10 bases, the J end by 1 base, with 13 bases between. Produced via immunoSEQ multiplex PCR; TCRdb's table is partial and in-frame only. The repertoire consists of roughly 120,000 clones, with 80% to 90% occurring once and the leading ten covering under 0.7%. This sequence originates from an adult with an advanced solid tumor such as melanoma, head and neck, liver or kidney cancer. This material consisted of CD4+ or CD8+ T cells sorted from blood, taken in a trial of the OX40 agonist ivuxolimab. The rearrangement links TRBV6-6 to TRBJ1-1, with TRBD1 as a possible D gene (6 bases). This CDR3 reads CATRDRSNTEAFF. The CDR3 DNA is TGTGCCACTAGAGACAGGTCGAACACTGAAGCTTTCTTT.